Listed below are T cell receptor beta chains from one sample, sequenced in a study of metastatic and nonmetastatic thyroid tumors. TCRdb re-called clones via MiXCR from the PCR reads. This table has tens of thousands of clones, roughly 9.8% appearing once. What was sequenced was blood. The receptors stem from a female donor with papillary thyroid cancer or a benign thyroid nodule (not recorded which). Some clones in this sample may be carry-over from other donors' samples. The CDR3 runs from the conserved cysteine through the conserved F or W. D genes are given only for firm matches. Clone sizes are given selectively: once, few, many, or a class where the clone is expanded.

j_call d_call clone_size v_call cdr3_nt cdr3_aa
TRBJ2-1 NA many TRBV5-6 TGTGCCAGCAGCTTGATCGGTATGAGCTCCTACAATGAGCAGTTCTTC CASSLIGMSSYNEQFF
TRBJ1-2 TRBD1 many TRBV20-1 TGCAGTGCTACCCGGGACAGCTATGGCTACACCTTC CSATRDSYGYTF
TRBJ2-1 TRBD2 many TRBV12-5 TGTGCTAGTGGTTTGGCCCTGACTAGCGGGAGGAACAATGAGCAGTTCTTC CASGLALTSGRNNEQFF
TRBJ2-7 NA medium-sized TRBV27 TGTGCCAGCAGTTCTTACGGCGAGCAGTACTTC CASSSYGEQYF
TRBJ2-5 TRBD2 few TRBV28 TGTGCCAGCAGCCTAGGTACTAGCGGGGGAGGAGTCCAGTACTTC CASSLGTSGGGVQYF
TRBJ1-1 NA NA TRBV9 TGTGCCAGCAGCGTAGGAGTAGCCCGAATTACTGAAGCTTTCTTT CASSVGVARITEAFF
TRBJ2-2 TRBD2 NA TRBV15 TGTGCCACCAGCAGAGAAAGAACCGGGACTAGCGGGGGAGGTAACACCGGGGAGCTGTTTTTT CATSRERTGTSGGGNTGELFF
TRBJ1-5 TRBD1 medium-sized TRBV25-1 TGTGCCAGCGAGGGACAGAACAATCAGCCCCAGCATTTT CASEGQNNQPQHF
TRBJ2-5 NA many TRBV30 TGTGCCTGGAGTGTAGGGCGGGGGCCAGAGACCCAGTACTTC CAWSVGRGPETQYF
TRBJ2-6 TRBD1 many TRBV6-2/TRBV6-3 TGTGCCAGCAGCTACTCGGGACAGGGGGAGGACTCTGGGGCCAACGTCCTGACTTTC CASSYSGQGEDSGANVLTF
TRBJ1-3 NA medium-sized TRBV6-1 TGTGCCAGCAGAAGGTCCGGAAACACCATATATTTT CASRRSGNTIYF
TRBJ2-2 NA many TRBV6-1 TGTGCCAGCAGTAAAAACCCCGGTCTGACCGGGGAGCTGTTTTTT CASSKNPGLTGELFF
TRBJ1-1 NA NA TRBV6-1 TGTGCCAGCAGTGAATTGCTGAACACTGAAGCTTTCTTT CASSELLNTEAFF
TRBJ2-7 TRBD2 medium-sized TRBV27 TGTGCCAGCAGTCCCGGGACTAGCGACAACTACGAGCAGTACTTC CASSPGTSDNYEQYF
TRBJ2-1 NA many TRBV20-1 TGCAGTGCACGGACAAGTGACAATGAGCAGTTCTTC CSARTSDNEQFF
TRBJ2-7 NA many TRBV20-1 TGCAGTGCTAGCATAGTAGCGGCCCCCTCGGGGGAGCAGTACTTC CSASIVAAPSGEQYF
TRBJ2-1 NA few TRBV27 TGTGCCAGCTCACCACCCAGCGGTCAAACGGTTAATGAGCAGTTCTTC CASSPPSGQTVNEQFF
TRBJ2-1 NA many TRBV19 TGTGCCAGTAGCGGGGAGCATGAGCAGTTCTTC CASSGEHEQFF
TRBJ1-1 NA many TRBV12-3/TRBV12-4 TGTGCCAGCAGTTTCGGTGGAGCGGTTGAAGCTTTCTTT CASSFGGAVEAFF
TRBJ1-2 TRBD1 medium-sized TRBV28 TGTGCCAGCAGTCAAGCATCAGACAGGGGTGGCGGCTACACCTTC CASSQASDRGGGYTF
TRBJ2-7 TRBD2 many TRBV28 TGTGCCAGCAGTTTAACCACCGGACTAGCCTACGAGCAGTACTTC CASSLTTGLAYEQYF
TRBJ2-3 TRBD2 NA TRBV6-1 TGTGCCAGCAGTGCCGGGACTAGCGGGGGCCATTTCACAGATACGCAGTATTTT CASSAGTSGGHFTDTQYF
TRBJ1-6 NA many TRBV18 TGTGCCAGCTCATCGGAGGCGAATTCACCCCTCCACTTT CASSSEANSPLHF
TRBJ1-2 NA NA TRBV27 TGTGCCAGCAGTTCGAGCCGCTACCATGGCTACACCTTC CASSSSRYHGYTF
TRBJ1-6 TRBD1 many TRBV20-1 TGCAGTGCCAGGGTTACAGGGGTTCTGTCACCCCTCCACTTT CSARVTGVLSPLHF
TRBJ1-6 TRBD1 many TRBV4-1 TGCGCCAGCAGCCAAACAGGGGGCTATAATTCACCCCTCCACTTT CASSQTGGYNSPLHF
TRBJ2-5 TRBD2 many TRBV30 TGTGCCTGGAGGGCAGCGGGAGGTGGAAAGACCCAGTACTTC CAWRAAGGGKTQYF
TRBJ2-7 NA many TRBV7-6 TGTGCCAGCAGTGACAGCGACGAGCAGTACTTC CASSDSDEQYF
TRBJ2-3 TRBD1 many TRBV5-1 TGCGCCAGCAGCTTAGGACAGGGGTCAGATACGCAGTATTTT CASSLGQGSDTQYF
TRBJ2-5 NA NA TRBV5-4 TGTGCCAGCAGCGGGGGGGCGGAGACCCAGTACTTC CASSGGAETQYF
TRBJ2-7 TRBD2 many TRBV11-2 TGTGCCAGCAGCTTAGGGACTAGCGGATACGAGCAGTACTTC CASSLGTSGYEQYF
TRBJ2-1 TRBD2 many TRBV6-4 TGTGCCAGCAGTGAGATAGCGGGAGGGTACAATGAGCAGTTCTTC CASSEIAGGYNEQFF
TRBJ2-5 TRBD2 NA TRBV5-4 TGTGCCAGCAGCTTGGAGCTAGCGGGAAACGGAGAGACCCAGTACTTC CASSLELAGNGETQYF
TRBJ1-5 NA many TRBV27 TGTGCCAGCAGTTTAAGGGGGGGCAATCAGCCCCAGCATTTT CASSLRGGNQPQHF
TRBJ2-5 NA many TRBV12-3/TRBV12-4 TGTGCCAGCAGTTTAATTCGGCCCCAAGAGACCCAGTACTTC CASSLIRPQETQYF
TRBJ1-5 NA many TRBV19 TGTGCCAGTAGTATGGGGACTGCCGATCAGCCCCAGCATTTT CASSMGTADQPQHF
TRBJ2-2 NA NA TRBV27 TGTGCCAGCAGTTTTAAGGAGCTGTTTTTT CASSFKELFF
TRBJ2-1 NA many TRBV15 TGTGCCACAGCGGGACAGGGCGCTAGCGGGAGTTACAATGAGCAGTTCTTC CATAGQGASGSYNEQFF
TRBJ2-1 NA many TRBV20-1 TGCAGTGCGTATTCCTTGGGCGGGACCACCTACAATGAGCAGTTCTTC CSAYSLGGTTYNEQFF
TRBJ2-5 NA many TRBV19 TGTGCCAGTAGGATCCCCAGGACAAAGGAGACCCAGTACTTC CASRIPRTKETQYF
TRBJ2-1 NA many TRBV11-2 TGTGCCAGCCGACGGTACAATGAGCAGTTCTTC CASRRYNEQFF
TRBJ2-7 NA many TRBV28 TGTGCCAGCAGTTTATCCTGGACAGTCTCCTACGAGCAGTACTTC CASSLSWTVSYEQYF
TRBJ2-7 NA medium-sized TRBV12-3/TRBV12-4 TGTGCCAGCAGTTTAAGATCTTCCTACGAGCAGTACTTC CASSLRSSYEQYF
TRBJ2-7 TRBD2 many TRBV5-4 TGTGCCAGCAGCCCCGGGGGGTACGAGCAGTACTTC CASSPGGYEQYF
TRBJ1-2 NA few TRBV6-1 TGTGCCAGCACATACCTTGGCAGCGGGAATGGCTACACCTTC CASTYLGSGNGYTF
TRBJ2-6 TRBD1 few TRBV28 TGTGCCAGCAGCCATCGGACAGGGGAGGTTGGGGCCAACGTCCTGACTTTC CASSHRTGEVGANVLTF
TRBJ2-3 TRBD2 many TRBV11-2 TGTGCCAGCAGCTTAGTTTTTGGGGGGGAGGTTACAGATACGCAGTATTTT CASSLVFGGEVTDTQYF
TRBJ2-7 NA many TRBV4-1 TGCGCCAGCAGCCAAGCTATCATCGGCGAGCAGTACTTC CASSQAIIGEQYF
TRBJ1-3 NA many TRBV7-2 TGTGCCAGCAGCTTAACGGGCGGGGGGATCTCTGGAAACACCATATATTTT CASSLTGGGISGNTIYF
TRBJ2-7 NA many TRBV10-2 TGCGCCAGCAGTGAGTCCATAGGGGGCTCCTACGAGCAGTACTTC CASSESIGGSYEQYF
TRBJ2-7 TRBD2 NA TRBV7-3 TGTGCCAGCAGCTTGGACAGCGGGGGGTCCTACGAGCAGTACTTC CASSLDSGGSYEQYF
TRBJ1-2 NA medium-sized TRBV28 TGTGCCAGCAGTATACCGGATACGCTACTCTATGGCTACACCTTC CASSIPDTLLYGYTF
TRBJ2-1 NA many TRBV4-1 TGCGCCAGCAGCCAAGAGAGTATTGGGGCTGCCGGGTACAATGAGCAGTTCTTC CASSQESIGAAGYNEQFF
TRBJ2-7 NA NA TRBV20-1 TGCAGTGCTAGAATGTCTAGTGGGATATACGAGCAGTACTTC CSARMSSGIYEQYF
TRBJ2-7 TRBD2 many TRBV11-1 TGTGCCAGCAGCCAACGGCTAGCGGGAGTCTCTCGTAGGTCCGAGCAGTACTTC CASSQRLAGVSRRSEQYF
TRBJ2-7 NA many TRBV4-2 TGTGCCAGCAGCCAAGAAGCCGAAAGCTCCTACGAGCAGTACTTC CASSQEAESSYEQYF